This T cell receptor beta chain derives from a study (dated by TCRdb to 2016 to 2018). This clonotype was observed many times. Its cognate antigen has yet to be identified. No base quality values were provided; no much bigger clone lies one nucleotide off. Libraries were constructed by RT-PCR. These reads were obtained on an Illumina MiSeq. The raw public reads went through TCRdb reprocessing: fastp at Q25, MiXCR clone calling, in-frame beta chains kept. All rows with the same CDR3 protein become a single entry with the most common DNA and genes. This sample has almost 700,000 distinct CDR3 sequences in its table, and more than 13% of those were observed once. 3.6% of the sample comes from the top ten. The source material was memory CD4+ T cells from blood. This receptor was identified in a female donor in good health, serving as a healthy control.

The nucleotide sequence is given as TGCAGTGCTTCACAGGCAGGGCGGTTGGAGACCCAGTACTTC. It translates as CSASQAGRLETQYF. This sequence uses TRBV20-1 and TRBJ2-5; TRBD1 is a weak D gene call, 5 bases matching. Per the germline V gene (reference sequence), DFQATT is the CDR1 and SNEGSKA is the CDR2. V and J are truncated by 5 bases and 5 bases respectively, leaving an intervening sequence of 18 bases. The cysteine opens and the phenylalanine closes a CDR3 of 14 amino acids. Kept here is only the CDR3 DNA, which spans 42 bases and is read in frame from base 1.